This TCR beta chain was captured in a study of cytomegalovirus exposure and HLA in healthy donors. General study findings and limits: It was reportedly the case that the classifier diagnosed cytomegalovirus status with high specificity and sensitivity. What was likely a sequencing artifact was a cluster of highly shared sequence variants. Generally TCR sequences proved uncommon, though certain public TCRs appeared in numerous donors. V- and J-gene trimming of TCR beta was linked (in a later analysis) to a missense DCLRE1C variant.

Trimming cost V 6 bases and J 11 bases, with 14 bases left between them. CDR1 MNHEY and CDR2 SMNVEV come from the germline V gene (reference sequence). This CDR3 contains 13 residues. The PCR made use of 60 Vbeta and 13 Jbeta primers. Assay used: immunoSEQ multiplex PCR; TCRdb lists only in-frame clones, some missing. This repertoire includes approximately 72,000 clones. Turning to this clone: Its specificity is not known.

This TCR came from a man aged 35 to 55 in good health and CMV-seronegative. J is TRBJ1-6 and V is TRBV27; D unclear. Sequencing input: PBMCs. CDR3 sequence (DNA): TGTGCCAGCAGCCTAGCAGCAACAACACCCCTCCACTTT. Translation gives CASSLAATTPLHF.